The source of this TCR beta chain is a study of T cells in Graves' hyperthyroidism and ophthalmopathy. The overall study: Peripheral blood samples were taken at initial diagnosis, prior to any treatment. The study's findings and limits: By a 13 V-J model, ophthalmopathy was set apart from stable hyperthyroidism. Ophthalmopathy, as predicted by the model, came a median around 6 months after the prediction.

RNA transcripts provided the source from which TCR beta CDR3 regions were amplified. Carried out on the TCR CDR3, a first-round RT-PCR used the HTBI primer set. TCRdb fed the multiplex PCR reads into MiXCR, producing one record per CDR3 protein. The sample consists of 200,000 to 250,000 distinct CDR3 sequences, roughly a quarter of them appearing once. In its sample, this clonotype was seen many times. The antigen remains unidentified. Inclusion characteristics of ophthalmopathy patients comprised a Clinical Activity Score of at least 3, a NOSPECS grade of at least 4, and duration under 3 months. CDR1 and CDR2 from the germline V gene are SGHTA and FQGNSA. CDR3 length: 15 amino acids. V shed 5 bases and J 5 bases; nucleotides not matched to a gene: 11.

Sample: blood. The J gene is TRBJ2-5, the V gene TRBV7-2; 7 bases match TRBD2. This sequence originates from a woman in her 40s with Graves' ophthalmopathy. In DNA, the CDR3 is TGTGCCAGCAGCCTAGGCGGGAGTCTAAGTGAGACCCAGTACTTC. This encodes CASSLGGSLSETQYF.